Described below is a single T cell receptor (beta chain) sequence and its context. The data were obtained in a study of blood T cell repertoires in COVID-19. Study-wide background: Samples representing acute and convalescent COVID-19 were sourced from the United States, Italy and Spain.

Clones were read by immunoSEQ multiplex PCR, and TCRdb kept only the in-frame ones, dropping some. The sample holds roughly 16,000 clones, approximately 93% seen once. CDR3 size: 12 residues. Germline V gene data show CDR1 as MDHEN and CDR2 as SYDVKM. Trimming cost V 5 bases and J 12 bases, with 14 bases left between them. This TCR derives from a human donor in a cohort sampled during active COVID-19. The source material was peripheral blood. The chain recombines TRBV28 with TRBJ2-1; D ambiguous. The CDR3 sequence: CASSQAPLAQFF. CDR3 sequence (DNA): TGTGCCAGCAGTCAAGCGCCCCTGGCGCAGTTCTTC.